The entry below describes one TCR beta chain. As yet, its antigen is unknown. Peripheral blood from each donor was collected in a volume of approximately 9.2 milliliters. This specimen comes from a study of blood T cells in healthy people across ages. Combining a sample-barcoded 5' primer with a J-beta primer mix, a second PCR ran for roughly 7 to 11 cycles. Researchers report that a template-switch adaptor with 12 random nucleotides tagged each cDNA molecule. Via MiXCR, TCRdb re-called the 5' RACE reads, giving one row per CDR3 protein. The table has under 1,100,000 distinct CDR3 sequences, 25% seen once. Study-level points and caveats: Older individuals had lower TCR beta diversity per million T cells (the decline was roughly linear).

These data were likewise used in another study, on T cells of mothers and their children.

What was sequenced was blood. The sequence derives from a girl aged 2 to 10 in good health.

The CDR3 nucleotides read TGTGCCACCAGTGAGAGCGGGAGTATCGACGAGCAGTACTTC. Protein product: CATSESGSIDEQYF. The chain has TRBV24-1 and TRBJ2-7; TRBD2 matches at 8 bases. This CDR3 contains 14 residues. Germline-derived CDR1 and CDR2 are KGHDR and SFDVKD. V trimming: 4 bases; J trimming: 5 bases; junction bases outside the gene matches: 6.